This T cell receptor (beta chain) was documented in a study of T cell responses to AZD1222 COVID-19 vaccine. Study conclusions and caveats: Epitopes outside B.1.351 and B.1.1.7 mutated regions reportedly drew nearly half of spike TCRs. Of the AZD1222 recipients, only 6 or 7 were seropositive at baseline. In a largely white British group with more females than males, clonal diversity was possibly underestimated. Spike as a whole was targeted by vaccine-associated CD4 TCRs, dominant at 160-218 and 743-854.

There are 13 residues in the CDR3. With 4 bases removed from V and 0 bases from J, the gap between germline ends came to 6 bases. Germline values: CDR1 SSHAT, CDR2 FNYEAQ (reference sequence). As regards this clone: Its antigen remains unidentified. This may be a read error: a much more frequent sequence differs by one nucleotide.

Using immunoSEQ multiplex PCR, the repertoire was profiled, and TCRdb retains in-frame clones only, with some absent. This table has 100,000 to 120,000 clones, about 90% appearing once. The source was peripheral blood, collected on day 0 of AZD1222 vaccination. The clonotype originates from an adult in good health. This chain links TRBV7-7 with TRBJ1-1, with D tentatively TRBD1 (5 bases). The CDR3 loop is CASSWDLNTEAFF. CDR3 nucleotide sequence: TGTGCCAGCAGCTGGGACTTGAACACTGAAGCTTTCTTT.